This T cell receptor (beta chain) appears in the sequencing data of a study of identical twins. The study's findings and limits: Cord blood beta clonotypes present at high abundance carried fewer insertions; no such pattern appeared in memory repertoires. Sequences that were out-of-frame, alpha and twin-shared displayed an excess of low generation probability.

V gave up 3 bases and J gave up 8 bases, with 8 bases separating them. This CDR3 is built from 11 residues. Germline V gene sequence: CDR1 SGHVS, CDR2 FNYEAQ. TCRdb reprocessed the 5' RACE reads via MiXCR and lists one record per CDR3 protein. The data show just under 650,000 distinct CDR3 sequences, about 7.1% seen once. As regards this clonotype: As yet, its antigen is unknown.

This same sample was also part of a study on yellow fever vaccine responses in identical twins.

This clonotype was sampled from a woman between 18 and 29 years old in good health. This chain joins TRBV7-6 and TRBJ2-7; no clear D gene. What was sequenced was PBMCs. The CDR3 DNA sequence: TGTGCCAGCAGCTTCGCGACCCAGCAGTACTTC. Translation gives CASSFATQQYF.